The 26 T cell receptor beta chains below come from one sample, sequenced in a study of identical twins. TCRdb re-analysed the 5' RACE reads in MiXCR, keeping a single row per CDR3 protein. The repertoire has about 730,000 distinct CDR3 sequences, roughly 20% of them found once; the top ten carry over 4%. These same data were also listed under a study on T cells expressing NK-cell markers.

Sequenced: PBMCs. All receptors come from a young woman in good health.

This chain uses TRBV3-1 with TRBJ2-2; D possibly matches TRBD1 or TRBD2 (6 bases each). The CDR3 has 16 amino acids. Trimming shortened V by 3 bases and J by 3 bases, and 14 bases separated the two germline ends. Germline values: CDR1 LGHDT, CDR2 YNNKEL (reference sequence). The chain's CDR3 is CASSQRGEVDTGELFF. The CDR3 region has the DNA TGTGCCAGCAGCCAGAGGGGGGAGGTTGACACCGGGGAGCTGTTTTTT. The complete variable domain, with remaining parts taken from reference TRBV3-1 and TRBJ2-2, reads DTAVSQTPKYLVTQMGNDKSIKCEQNLGHDTMYWYKQDSKKFLKIMFSYNNKELIINETVPNRFSPKSPDKAHLNLHINSLELGDSAVYFCASSQRGEVDTGELFFGEGSRLTVL.

A few counts support this clonotype. The chain has TRBV7-3 and TRBJ2-3; 9 positions match TRBD2. Trimming at V came to 5 bases and at J to 0 bases, leaving 3 bases not matched to a gene. Germline CDR1 reads SGHTA; CDR2 reads FQGTGA. The CDR3 sequence is 15 residues long. The CDR3 nucleotides read TGTGCCAGCAGCCACAGCGGGGGGAGCACAGATACGCAGTATTTT. Encoded protein: CASSHSGGSTDTQYF.

This clonotype occurred many times. J is TRBJ1-1 and V is TRBV11-2; D not resolved. The germline CDR1 and CDR2 sequences are SGHAT and FQNNGV. V shed 5 bases and J shed 1 base, with 17 bases lying between them. CDR3 length: 16 amino acids. The DNA for the CDR3 is TGTGCCAGCAGCCCATCGCGGATCGGCGAGAACACTGAAGCTTTCTTT. Translated: CASSPSRIGENTEAFF.

The chain uses TRBV25-1 and TRBJ1-6, with D possibly matching TRBD1 (5 bases). Trimming removed 8 bases from V and 3 bases from J, with 14 bases in between. The CDR3 loop spans 15 amino acids. Germline CDR1 MGHDK, CDR2 SYGVNS. The CDR3 spells CASHPEGSYNSPLHF. The CDR3 bases are TGTGCCAGCCATCCAGAGGGGAGCTATAATTCACCCCTCCACTTT.

There are many counts of this clonotype. This chain joins TRBV12-3 or TRBV12-4 and TRBJ1-6; no definite D call. V was pared by 7 bases and J by 5 bases, with 9 bases between. This CDR3 region has 13 residues. The DNA for the CDR3 is TGTGCCAGCACTCACCGGGATAATTCACCCCTCCACTTT. It is translated as CASTHRDNSPLHF.

This rearrangement joins TRBV29-1 to TRBJ2-1; 13 bases fit TRBD2. V was clipped by 2 bases and J by 4 bases; unmatched bases: 8. This CDR3 region has 17 residues. Germline V gene sequence: CDR1 SQVTM, CDR2 ANQGSEA. The CDR3 spells CSVELLLAGGVYNEQFF. In nucleotides, the CDR3 is TGCAGCGTTGAACTCCTACTAGCGGGGGGGGTTTACAATGAGCAGTTCTTC.

This clonotype turned up a few times. The genes are TRBV27 and TRBJ1-1, with 8 bases identical to TRBD1. V gave up 5 bases and J gave up 9 bases; unmatched junction bases: 5. The V gene's germline CDR1 is MNHEY and CDR2 SMNVEV (reference sequence). CDR3 size: 12 residues. The CDR3 DNA sequence: TGTGCCAGCAGTAACCGACAGGGGCAAGCTTTCTTT. It specifies CASSNRQGQAFF.

V gene TRBV4-2 combines with J gene TRBJ2-1; 7 bases fit TRBD1. The CDR3 loop spans 13 amino acids. Germline V gene data show CDR1 as LGHNA and CDR2 as YNFKEQ. The V gene end was trimmed by 0 bases and the J gene end by 12 bases; junction bases not matched to a gene: 5. In DNA, the CDR3 is TGTGCCAGCAGCCAAGAAGGGGGCTTGGGGCAGTTCTTC. The encoded protein is CASSQEGGLGQFF.

The CDR3 region is CSAREGGAGTGELFF. DNA for the CDR3: TGCAGTGCTAGGGAAGGGGGCGCCGGCACCGGGGAGCTGTTTTTT. The chain is built from TRBV20-1 and TRBJ2-2; 7 nucleotides line up with TRBD1. CDR1 is DFQATT and CDR2 is SNEGSKA in the germline V gene (reference sequence). The CDR3 has 15 amino acids. V was pared by 3 bases and J by 4 bases, with 8 bases of the junction left unmatched.

The J gene is TRBJ2-1, the V gene TRBV6-7, with 10 bases identical to TRBD1. TRBV6-7 is assigned to the ORF class and has an uncertain function. The ends lost 1 base at V and 10 bases at J; junction bases unmatched: 10. The CDR3 is made up of 16 amino acids. The CDR3 region has the DNA TGTGCCAGCAGTTACTTCGGGACAGGGGATCGCTACGAGCAGTTCTTC. This translates into CASSYFGTGDRYEQFF.

This clonotype came up a few times. This rearrangement joins TRBV24-1 to TRBJ2-1; no definite D call. This CDR3 has 13 amino acids. Trimming shortened V by 3 bases and J by 0 bases, and 2 bases separated the two germline ends. Germline assignment: CDR1 KGHDR and CDR2 SFDVKD. In nucleotides, the CDR3 is TGTGCCACCAGTGATACCTCCTACAATGAGCAGTTCTTC. Encoded protein: CATSDTSYNEQFF.

This chain connects TRBV6-1 to TRBJ2-2, with D possibly being TRBD1 (6 bases). The CDR3 loop spans 16 amino acids. Trimming stripped 6 bases from V and 4 bases from J, with 18 bases between. Germline values: CDR1 MNHNS, CDR2 SASEGT. The CDR3 reads CASSLTGDRGTGELFF. CDR3 sequence (DNA): TGTGCCAGCAGCCTGACAGGTGATCGGGGCACCGGGGAGCTGTTTTTT.

This clonotype was picked up a small number of times. V usage is TRBV20-1 and J usage is TRBJ2-4; tentative D call: TRBD1 (5 bases). V was shortened by 2 bases and J by 8 bases, with 19 bases between the two germline ends. This CDR3 is 15 amino acids long. Germline V gene sequence: CDR1 DFQATT, CDR2 SNEGSKA (reference sequence). DNA of the CDR3: TGCAGTGCTAGAAAATCCGGACAAACTGGGGACATTCAGTACTTC. Its translation is CSARKSGQTGDIQYF.

The chain links TRBV20-1 to TRBJ2-7, with D perhaps matching TRBD1 (6 bases). The CDR3 totals 16 residues. The V gene's germline CDR1 is DFQATT and CDR2 SNEGSKA (reference sequence). Trimming stripped 1 base from V and 1 base from J, with 17 bases between. The CDR3, as DNA: TGCAGTGCTAGAGGGGTAACCGGGACACCGTCCTACGAGCAGTACTTC. It yields the protein CSARGVTGTPSYEQYF.

This rearrangement joins TRBV6-6 to TRBJ1-1; 8 positions match TRBD1. The trim removed 6 bases at V and 1 base at J, leaving 1 base unmatched. CDR1 is MNHNY and CDR2 is SVGAGI in the germline V gene (reference sequence). The CDR3 runs 13 residues. CDR3 nucleotides: TGTGCCAGCAGGGACAGGGAGAACACTGAAGCTTTCTTT. Translated: CASRDRENTEAFF.

The J gene is TRBJ1-3, the V gene TRBV6-1, with TRBD1 matching 7 bases. The CDR3 is 15 amino acids. The V gene's germline CDR1 is MNHNS and CDR2 SASEGT. J gave up 3 bases and V 6 bases, and 8 bases lay outside the gene matches. Written as DNA, the CDR3 is TGTGCCAGCAGCACCGGGACAGTGAATGGAAACACCATATATTTT. The encoded protein is CASSTGTVNGNTIYF.

This clonotype has just a few counts. This chain's CDR3 is CASSPRRPNTEAFF. The CDR3 bases are TGTGCCAGCAGCCCACGTCGACCGAACACTGAAGCTTTCTTT. V usage is TRBV5-6 and J usage is TRBJ1-1, with no clear D. CDR3 length: 14 amino acids. The V and J ends lost 4 bases and 1 base respectively, with 11 bases between them. Germline V gene sequence: CDR1 SGHDT, CDR2 YYEEEE. The full variable domain, its missing parts supplied by reference TRBV5-6 and TRBJ1-1, is DAGVTQSPTHLIKTRGQQVTLRCSPKSGHDTVSWYQQALGQGPQFIFQYYEEEERQRGNFPDRFSGHQFPNYSSELNVNALLLGDSALYLCASSPRRPNTEAFFGQGTRLTVV.

The genes are TRBV7-2 and TRBJ1-5; weak D call: TRBD1 (6 bases). Looked up from germline, CDR1 is SGHTA and CDR2 is FQGNSA. The CDR3 is made up of 16 amino acids. V was trimmed by 5 bases and J by 0 bases, leaving 14 bases between them. CDR3 nucleotide sequence: TGTGCCAGCAGCATCCAAGGGGGATTTAGCAATCAGCCCCAGCATTTT. Translated: CASSIQGGFSNQPQHF.

The gene calls are TRBV6-6 and TRBJ1-2; tentatively, D is TRBD1 (5 bases). The CDR3 has 13 amino acids. V was trimmed by 2 bases and J by 6 bases, leaving 10 bases between them. Germline assignment: CDR1 MNHNY and CDR2 SVGAGI (reference sequence). The CDR3 region is CASSYGGGDGYTF. CDR3 DNA sequence: TGTGCCAGCAGTTACGGGGGAGGGGATGGCTACACCTTC.

The rearrangement joins TRBV11-2 to TRBJ2-5; D is possibly TRBD2 (6 bases). Trimming stripped 5 bases from V and 2 bases from J, with 12 bases between. Germline V gene data show CDR1 as SGHAT and CDR2 as FQNNGV. CDR3 length equals 14 residues. In DNA, the CDR3 is TGTGCCAGCAGCATAGGGGACTGGCAAGAGACCCAGTACTTC. This codes for CASSIGDWQETQYF. Full variable domain (rest looked up from reference TRBV11-2 and TRBJ2-5): EAGVAQSPRYKIIEKRQSVAFWCNPISGHATLYWYQQILGQGPKLLIQFQNNGVVDDSQLPKDRFSAERLKGVDSTLKIQPAKLEDSAVYLCASSIGDWQETQYFGPGTRLLVL.

This clonotype has at least ten counts. DNA of the CDR3: TGTGCCAGCAGCGTAAGAGGGGGGACCCTGAGCACTGAAGCTTTCTTT. Amino acid sequence: CASSVRGGTLSTEAFF. The J gene is TRBJ1-1, the V gene TRBV9, with a possible D match to TRBD1 (6 bases). The CDR3 totals 16 residues. The V and J ends lost 1 base and 4 bases respectively, with 17 bases between them. Looked up from germline, CDR1 is SGDLS and CDR2 is YYNGEE.

V usage is TRBV9 and J usage is TRBJ1-6, with 9 bases matching TRBD1. Germline V gives CDR1 SGDLS, CDR2 YYNGEE. This CDR3 has 15 amino acids. With 6 bases clipped from V and 7 bases from J, the junction kept 8 bases outside the gene matches. The CDR3 nucleotides are TGTGCCAGCAACTCGGGAGGGACAGGGAATTCACCCCTCCACTTT. Its translation is CASNSGGTGNSPLHF.

V is TRBV25-1 and J is TRBJ2-1; unclear D gene. Germline V CDR1 and CDR2: MGHDK, SYGVNS. This CDR3 is 12 amino acids long. With 3 bases removed from V and 14 bases from J, the gap between germline ends came to 14 bases. This CDR3 is CASSDRSTREFF. CDR3 in DNA: TGTGCCAGCAGTGATCGGTCCACAAGGGAGTTCTTC.

This clonotype was detected many times. The CDR3 DNA is TGTGCCAGCAGCTCACAGGGGGGTTCTTACAATGAGCAGTTCTTC. It encodes CASSSQGGSYNEQFF. This chain links TRBV7-3 with TRBJ2-1; 8 nucleotides agree with TRBD1. The CDR3 contains 15 residues. Germline assignment: CDR1 SGHTA and CDR2 FQGTGA. V trimming: 4 bases; J trimming: 4 bases; junction bases outside the gene matches: 6.

This clonotype was counted ten times or more. The chain joins TRBV12-3 or TRBV12-4 to TRBJ1-6; unclear D gene. This CDR3 contains 12 residues. The germline V and J ends were trimmed by 2 bases and 4 bases, with 0 bases remaining between them. The CDR3 reads CASSLYNSPLHF. The DNA of the CDR3 is TGTGCCAGCAGTTTATATAATTCACCCCTCCACTTT.

This clonotype appeared many times. V and J are TRBV29-1 and TRBJ2-3; 11 bases align to TRBD2. CDR3 size: 14 residues. V was pared by 6 bases and J by 3 bases, with 5 bases of the junction left unmatched. Germline CDR1 and CDR2: SQVTM and ANQGSEA. The CDR3 reads CSVLAGGVTDTQYF. The CDR3 nucleotides read TGCAGCGTGCTAGCGGGAGGAGTTACAGATACGCAGTATTTT.